The present TCR beta chain was sequenced within a study of T cell changes during pregnancy in multiple sclerosis. The germline V gene has CDR1 SGHNT and CDR2 YENEEA. V gave up 5 bases and J gave up 4 bases, with 11 bases separating them. This CDR3 is 13 amino acids long. Using immunoSEQ multiplex PCR, the repertoire was profiled, and TCRdb retains in-frame clones only, with some absent. Of about 75,000 clones listed, 75% to 95% were seen once; the top ten hold 0.43%. This TCR was sampled from a female donor with multiple sclerosis, enrolled in a pregnancy study. This sample comprised CD4+ T cells from peripheral blood mononuclear cells, obtained before pregnancy. V and J are TRBV11-3 and TRBJ2-5; D remains unclear. CDR3 residues: CASSRNSGETQYF. In nucleotides, the CDR3 is TGTGCCAGCAGCCGAAACTCGGGAGAGACCCAGTACTTC.